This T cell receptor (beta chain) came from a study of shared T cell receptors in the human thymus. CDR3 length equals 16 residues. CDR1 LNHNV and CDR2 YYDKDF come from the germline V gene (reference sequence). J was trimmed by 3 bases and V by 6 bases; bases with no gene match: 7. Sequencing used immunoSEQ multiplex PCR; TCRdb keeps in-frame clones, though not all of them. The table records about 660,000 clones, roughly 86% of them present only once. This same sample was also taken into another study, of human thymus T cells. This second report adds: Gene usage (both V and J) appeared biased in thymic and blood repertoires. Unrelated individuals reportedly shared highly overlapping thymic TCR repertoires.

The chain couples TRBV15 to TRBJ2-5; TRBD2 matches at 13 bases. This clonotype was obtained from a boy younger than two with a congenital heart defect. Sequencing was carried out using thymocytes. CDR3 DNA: TGTGCCACCAGTCACCCTGGGACTAGCGGGAAAGAGACCCAGTACTTC. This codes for CATSHPGTSGKETQYF.